These T cell receptor beta chains were read from a single sample in a study of T-cell memory formation after mild COVID-19. In TCRdb, the 5' RACE reads were re-called with MiXCR into one record per CDR3 protein. The repertoire holds roughly 450,000 distinct CDR3 sequences, with 18% as singletons. The sequencing sample was made of PBMCs or a T cell subset sorted from them (not recorded which). Receptors originate from an adult woman who had mild COVID-19 (a few samples of this study predate the infection). Cell type and time point are not known. The conserved cysteine and the conserved F or W are not part of the CDR3 here. D genes are given only for firm matches. Expanded clones are given a class, and other clones once, few, many or no size at all.

V gene	D gene	clone size	J gene	CDR3 protein
TRBV20-1	NA	once	TRBJ1-2	SAATGEIYGYT
TRBV7-6	NA	NA	TRBJ2-1	ASSPPPWRGKSYNEQF
TRBV7-2	NA	few	TRBJ2-1	ASSLVRLEQF
TRBV4-3	TRBD2	NA	TRBJ2-2	ASSQDNSAGGPGELF
TRBV6-5	NA	NA	TRBJ1-2	ATSSPPGVYGYT
TRBV6-6	NA	many	TRBJ1-1	ASSLLSEAF
TRBV15	TRBD2	NA	TRBJ2-3	ATSGLLAGTSDTQY
TRBV4-3	TRBD2	many	TRBJ2-1	ASSQWTSGNYNEQF
TRBV20-1	NA	NA	TRBJ1-4	SARERGGGKLF
TRBV20-1	NA	many	TRBJ1-1	SGGRRETEAF
TRBV29-1	TRBD1	NA	TRBJ2-7	SVDWTGGHEQY
TRBV5-5	TRBD2	NA	TRBJ2-1	ASSWGLAVYNEQF
TRBV6-2/TRBV6-3	NA	few	TRBJ1-5	ASSHGRSGPQH